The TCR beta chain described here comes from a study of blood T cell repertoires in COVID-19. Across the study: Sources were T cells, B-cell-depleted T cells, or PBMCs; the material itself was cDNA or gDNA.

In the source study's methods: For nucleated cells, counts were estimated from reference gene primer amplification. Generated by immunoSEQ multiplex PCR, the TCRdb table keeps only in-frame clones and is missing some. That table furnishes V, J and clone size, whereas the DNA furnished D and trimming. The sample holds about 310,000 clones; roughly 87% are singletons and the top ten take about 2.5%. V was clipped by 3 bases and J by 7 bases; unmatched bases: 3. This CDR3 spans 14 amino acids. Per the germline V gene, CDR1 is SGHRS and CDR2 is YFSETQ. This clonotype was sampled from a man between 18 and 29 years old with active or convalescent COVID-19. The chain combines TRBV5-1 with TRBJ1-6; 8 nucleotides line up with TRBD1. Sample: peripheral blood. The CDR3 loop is CASSSTGENSPLHF. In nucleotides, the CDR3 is TGCGCCAGCAGCTCGACAGGGGAGAATTCACCCCTCCACTTT.